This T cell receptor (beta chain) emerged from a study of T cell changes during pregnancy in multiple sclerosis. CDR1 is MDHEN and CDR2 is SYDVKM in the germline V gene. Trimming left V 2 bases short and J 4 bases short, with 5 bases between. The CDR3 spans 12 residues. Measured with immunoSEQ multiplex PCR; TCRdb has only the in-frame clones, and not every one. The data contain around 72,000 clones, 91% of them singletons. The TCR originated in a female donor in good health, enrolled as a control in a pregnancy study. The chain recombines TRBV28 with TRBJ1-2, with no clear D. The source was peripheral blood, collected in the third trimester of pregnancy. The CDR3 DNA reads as TGTGCCAGCAGTTTACCCCTCTATGGCTACACCTTC. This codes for CASSLPLYGYTF.